This passage covers 23 T cell receptor beta chains from one sample sequenced in a study of T cell responses to AZD1222 COVID-19 vaccine (dated by TCRdb to about 2021). Library preparation employed the immunoSEQ multiplex PCR assay. TCRdb took over this immuneACCESS table, retaining in-frame rearrangements with V and J assigned. Such tables are incomplete; in checked studies, under half of the missing clones stem from an unresolved V gene, and the remainder is unexplained. For this sample there are 110,000 to 150,000 clones; approximately 91% appear just once. Clones ranked in the top ten supply more than 1.5% of the sample. The time point label, as the study defines it: about 28 days (+/-7) after the second vaccine dose. The sequencing used peripheral blood, collected 28 days after the second AZD1222 dose. These receptor sequences come from an adult who received the AZD1222 COVID-19 vaccine.

Points on this clone: Likely a read error: the CDR3 ends without its conserved phenylalanine or tryptophan. It is unclear where the CDR3 begins or ends on the DNA, so no DNA is shown, and the CDR3 is as TCRdb lists it. The chain uses TRBV27 and TRBJ2-7. The CDR3 is made up of 11 amino acids, end residues included. CDR1 and CDR2 (germline): MNHEY, SMNVEV (reference sequence). CDR3 amino acids: CASSLSSGSLL.

The V gene is TRBV6-5, the J gene TRBJ2-7, with D possibly matching TRBD1 (6 bases). Germline V gene data show CDR1 as MNHEY and CDR2 as SVGAGI. The CDR3 is 13 amino acids. The germline V and J ends were trimmed by 2 bases and 1 base, with 6 bases remaining between them. As DNA, the CDR3 is TGTGCCAGCAGTTACACAGGGTCCTACGAGCAGTACTTC. It encodes CASSYTGSYEQYF.

The gene calls are TRBV30 and TRBJ2-1; D gene unclear. The V end lost 4 bases, the J end lost 0 bases, and 13 bases lay between the germline ends. The CDR3 covers 15 residues. Germline V gene data show CDR1 as GTSNPN and CDR2 as SVGIG (reference sequence). In DNA, the CDR3 is TGTGCCTGGAACCTCCCATTTAGCTCCTACAATGAGCAGTTCTTC. As protein: CAWNLPFSSYNEQFF. Full variable domain (rest looked up from reference TRBV30 and TRBJ2-1): SQTIHQWPATLVQPVGSPLSLECTVEGTSNPNLYWYRQAAGRGLQLLFYSVGIGQISSEVPQNLSASRPQDRQFILSSKKLLLSDSGFYLCAWNLPFSSYNEQFFGPGTRLTVL.

In DNA form, the CDR3 reads TGTGCCAGCAGCTCGGGACAGGGTATAGGAGGCTACACCTTC. This translates into CASSSGQGIGGYTF. The rearrangement joins TRBV6-5 to TRBJ1-2, with 9 bases matching TRBD1. V lost 6 bases, J lost 8 bases, and 10 bases stayed unmatched. CDR1 and CDR2 (germline): MNHEY, SVGAGI. The CDR3 covers 14 residues.

The chain uses TRBV7-9 and TRBJ1-1, with D possibly being TRBD1 (6 bases). The CDR3 is 12 residues long. Deletions cut 5 bases from V and 6 bases from J, with 10 bases between. Germline loops: CDR1 SEHNR, CDR2 FQNEAQ (reference sequence). CDR3 residues: CASSRTDSEAFF. Here the CDR3 DNA reads TGTGCCAGCAGCCGGACAGATTCTGAAGCTTTCTTT. Filled out from reference TRBV7-9 and TRBJ1-1, the complete variable domain reads DTGVSQNPRHKITKRGQNVTFRCDPISEHNRLYWYRQTLGQGPEFLTYFQNEAQLEKSRLLSDRFSAERPKGSFSTLEIQRTEQGDSAMYLCASSRTDSEAFFGQGTRLTVV.

This rearrangement joins TRBV6-6 to TRBJ1-2; no definite D call. Looked up from germline, CDR1 is MNHNY and CDR2 is SVGAGI (reference sequence). Trimming took off 1 base at V and 4 bases at J, with 7 bases between the two ends. The CDR3 has 13 amino acids. This chain's CDR3 is CASSYLQIYGYTF. CDR3 in DNA: TGTGCCAGCAGTTACTTACAGATCTATGGCTACACCTTC.

The chain has TRBV24-1 and TRBJ2-1, with 8 bases that match TRBD2. In germline, CDR1 is KGHDR, CDR2 SFDVKD. The CDR3 has 15 residues. V shed 4 bases and J 7 bases; nucleotides not matched to a gene: 8. CDR3 loop: CATSEGTSGSNEQFF. As DNA, the CDR3 is TGTGCCACCAGTGAGGGCACTAGCGGTTCAAATGAGCAGTTCTTC.

CDR3 in amino acids: CASSPDPGRGIQYF. As DNA, the CDR3 is TGTGCCAGCAGCCCCGACCCAGGGCGCGGCATTCAGTACTTC. The V and J genes are TRBV7-3 and TRBJ2-4; D possibly corresponds to TRBD1 (5 bases). Deletions cut 5 bases from V and 9 bases from J, with 17 bases between. This CDR3 region has 14 residues. From germline, CDR1 is SGHTA and CDR2 FQGTGA.

The chain joins TRBV5-1 to TRBJ1-6, with 7 bases fitting TRBD1. V dropped 3 bases and J dropped 7; count of bases not matched to a gene: 4. CDR3 size: 14 residues. CDR1 is SGHRS and CDR2 is YFSETQ in the germline V gene. DNA for the CDR3: TGCGCCAGCAGCTCGGGGGACAGCAATTCACCCCTCCACTTT. Translation gives CASSSGDSNSPLHF.

V gene TRBV5-1 combines with J gene TRBJ1-1; 8 bases are a match to TRBD1. Losses at the gene ends were 2 bases for V and 4 bases for J; bases not matched to a gene: 1. The CDR3 extends over 13 amino acids. CDR1 and CDR2 (germline): SGHRS, YFSETQ. The CDR3 region is CASSFGQGTEAFF. CDR3 DNA: TGCGCCAGCAGCTTCGGACAGGGCACTGAAGCTTTCTTT.

This clone was counted a few times. The chain recombines TRBV5-1 with TRBJ2-2; TRBD1 agrees at 11 bases. The CDR3 spans 18 residues. V lost 3 bases to trimming and J lost 3 bases; unmatched junction nucleotides: 10. Germline-derived CDR1 and CDR2 are SGHRS and YFSETQ. CDR3 amino acids: CASSWGQGGISDTGELFF. The CDR3 nucleotides are TGCGCCAGCAGCTGGGGACAGGGGGGAATCTCTGACACCGGGGAGCTGTTTTTT.

The chain uses TRBV24-1 and TRBJ2-3; possibly TRBD1 for D (6 bases). The CDR3 runs to 19 residues. The V end was cut by 4 bases, the J end by 1 base, with 23 bases between. Per the germline V gene, CDR1 is KGHDR and CDR2 is SFDVKD. CDR3 coding DNA: TGTGCCACCAGTGACAGACCAGGGGTTCGAACTATACGCACAGATACGCAGTATTTT. Its translation: CATSDRPGVRTIRTDTQYF.

The chain uses TRBV7-2 and TRBJ1-2; D is uncertain. The CDR3 extends over 13 amino acids. The ends were cut back, 2 bases at V and 5 bases at J, with 9 bases in the middle. CDR1 and CDR2 (germline): SGHTA, FQGNSA. The CDR3 reads CASSLKLTYGYTF. The CDR3 region has the DNA TGTGCCAGCAGCTTAAAACTTACATATGGCTACACCTTC.

J is TRBJ2-1 and V is TRBV9; D perhaps matches TRBD2 (5 bases). This CDR3 is built from 14 residues. The germline CDR1 and CDR2 sequences are SGDLS and YYNGEE. The V end lost 2 bases, the J end lost 7 bases, and 13 bases lay between the germline ends. The CDR3 region has the DNA TGTGCCAGCAGCGTTGAACTAGTGAGGAATGAGCAGTTCTTC. Its translation: CASSVELVRNEQFF.

This chain joins TRBV6-5 and TRBJ1-2, with a possible D match to TRBD1 (5 bases). Deletions cut 9 bases from V and 1 base from J, with 12 bases between. The CDR3 sequence is 13 residues long. The germline gives CDR1 MNHEY, CDR2 SVGAGI. The CDR3 DNA reads as TGTGCCAGTACGTTGACAGATAACTATGGCTACACCTTC. Amino acid sequence: CASTLTDNYGYTF.

The chain carries TRBV14 and TRBJ1-6; D possibly corresponds to TRBD1 (5 bases). The V gene lost 1 base and the J gene lost 7 bases, with 8 bases spanning the gap. Germline V gives CDR1 SGHDN, CDR2 FVKESK. The length of the CDR3 is 14 residues. The CDR3 reads CASSQGRANSPLHF. The CDR3 DNA reads TGTGCCAGCAGCCAAGGCAGGGCAAATTCACCCCTCCACTTT.

This chain links TRBV6-5 with TRBJ1-5; D is perhaps TRBD1 (6 bases). The V end was cut by 7 bases, the J end by 1 base, with 14 bases between. Germline CDR1 reads MNHEY; CDR2 reads SVGAGI. The CDR3 runs to 15 residues. CDR3 DNA sequence: TGTGCCAGCAAAACAGGGCGAGGAAGCAATCAGCCCCAGCATTTT. It is translated as CASKTGRGSNQPQHF.

V and J are TRBV9 and TRBJ1-2; 8 nucleotides align to TRBD1. The CDR3 consists of 16 residues. V was clipped by 5 bases and J by 4 bases; unmatched bases: 13. Germline V gene data show CDR1 as SGDLS and CDR2 as YYNGEE. CDR3 protein: CASSLTGQGAIYGYTF. The CDR3 DNA sequence: TGTGCCAGCAGTCTTACCGGGCAGGGGGCTATCTATGGCTACACCTTC.

This chain connects TRBV19 to TRBJ2-1; 9 bases are a match to TRBD1. Germline CDR1 LNHDA, CDR2 SQIVND (reference sequence). The J segment lost 5 bases and the V segment lost 3 bases, leaving 5 bases of the junction unmatched. The CDR3 is 15 amino acids. The CDR3 DNA follows: TGTGCCAGTAGTATCTCAGGGACAGGGAACAATGAGCAGTTCTTC. This encodes CASSISGTGNNEQFF.

This chain's CDR3 is CASSPSPPSPLRTSGVSYEQYF. CDR3 coding DNA: TGCGCCAGCAGCCCTTCCCCACCTTCTCCCCTCCGTACTAGCGGGGTCTCCTACGAGCAGTACTTC. The chain uses TRBV5-1 and TRBJ2-7, with TRBD2 matching 10 bases. V trimming: 4 bases; J trimming: 0 bases; junction bases outside the gene matches: 25. CDR3 length: 22 residues. Germline V CDR1 and CDR2: SGHRS, YFSETQ. Full variable domain (rest looked up from reference TRBV5-1 and TRBJ2-7): KAGVTQTPRYLIKTRGQQVTLSCSPISGHRSVSWYQQTPGQGLQFLFEYFSETQRNKGNFPGRFSGRQFSNSRSEMNVSTLELGDSALYLCASSPSPPSPLRTSGVSYEQYFGPGTRLTVT.

The rearrangement links TRBV5-5 to TRBJ1-5; D call uncertain. V gave up 0 bases and J gave up 6 bases, with 10 bases separating them. CDR1 is SGHKS, CDR2 YYEKEE, per germline (reference sequence). The length of the CDR3 is 14 residues. CDR3 DNA: TGTGCCAGCAGCTTGGAGCAGGCCGGTCAGCCCCAGCATTTT. Translating it yields CASSLEQAGQPQHF.

The chain is built from TRBV3-1 (or the pseudogene TRBV3-2) and TRBJ1-2; D is unresolved. The CDR3 totals 15 residues. Per the germline V gene, CDR1 is LGHDT and CDR2 is YNNKEL (reference sequence). Between the trimmed V and J ends, which lost 6 bases and 8 bases, there was a span of 22 bases. The CDR3 protein is CASRATLTHTGGYTF. The CDR3 DNA reads as TGTGCCAGCAGAGCCACGCTCACACATACGGGAGGCTACACCTTC.

The chain joins TRBV21-1 to TRBJ1-2; no check of the table's D call, TRBD1, against the DNA was made. TRBV21-1 is tagged as a pseudogene. This CDR3 is built from 18 residues. The CDR3 DNA sequence: TGTGCCAGCAGCAAAGTACAGGCTGCTCGATGGGCTAACTATGGCTACACCTTC. It translates to CASSKVQAARWANYGYTF.